This is a list of T cell receptor beta chains from one sample in a study of cytomegalovirus exposure and HLA in healthy donors. TCRdb's copy holds only in-frame clones and misses some; the assay was immunoSEQ multiplex PCR. The data hold some 150,000 clones, with about 91% observed a single time. The sequenced sample consisted of PBMCs. The origin of the receptors is a man aged 18 to 30 in good health and CMV-seropositive. CDR3s include the opening cysteine and the closing phenylalanine or tryptophan. A D gene is named only where the DNA matches it firmly.

V	D	J	CDR3
TRBV5-4	TRBD2	TRBJ2-7	CASSLRGLAGEGQQYF
TRBV18	TRBD1	TRBJ2-3	CASSSETGGWDTQYF
TRBV4-1	NA	TRBJ1-2	CASSPFTGYGYTF
TRBV5-8	NA	TRBJ2-4	CASSSTDFILQEWAKNIQYF
TRBV7-9	TRBD1	TRBJ1-4	CASSSTGTGNEKLFF
TRBV27	NA	TRBJ2-2	CASSLSATGELFF
TRBV11-3	NA	TRBJ1-6	CASSSGINSPLHF
TRBV7-2	TRBD1	TRBJ1-2	CASSLGPGQGHYGYTF
TRBV6-1	NA	TRBJ2-1	CASSEHTNEQFF
TRBV11-2	NA	TRBJ2-1	CASSLGASHLNEQFF
TRBV6-5	TRBD1	TRBJ2-5	CASRRQGSGETQYF
TRBV6-1	TRBD1	TRBJ1-5	CASSLDRGQPQHF
TRBV12-5	NA	TRBJ1-5	CASGLFSAGYSNQPQHF
TRBV7-9	NA	TRBJ1-1	CASSLTEDTEAFF
TRBV6-1	TRBD2	TRBJ2-7	CASKSGGPYEQYF
TRBV5-1	TRBD1	TRBJ2-7	CASSLDRGLSSEQYF
TRBV5-1	NA	TRBJ1-6	CASSFRESSYNSPLHF